The present entry profiles one TCR beta chain with its context. Its target is not known. The sample belongs to a study of response to subunit inactivated influenza vaccine. J gave up 4 bases and V 2 bases, and 11 bases lay outside the gene matches. Germline V gene lookup returns CDR1 GTSNPN and CDR2 SVGIG (reference sequence). The CDR3 runs to 17 residues. TCRdb reprocessed the RT-PCR reads with MiXCR, giving one entry per CDR3 protein. The profile shows hundreds of thousands of distinct CDR3 sequences, roughly 15% of them singletons. Study-level findings and limits: The authors proposed limited new T cell recruitment per seasonal influenza vaccination.

The input for sequencing was PBMCs from blood, taken 14 days before vaccination. The sequence came from a man aged 50-59 years who received an inactivated influenza vaccine. This chain uses TRBV30 with TRBJ2-1; 10 bases are a match to TRBD2. CDR3 sequence reads: CAWSTRGIAGGYNEQFF. The CDR3 region has the DNA TGTGCCTGGAGTACCAGAGGGATAGCGGGGGGTTACAATGAGCAGTTCTTC.